This TCR beta chain comes out of a study of T-cell memory formation after mild COVID-19. Germline trimming cut 8 bases from V and 3 bases from J; bases unmatched to any gene: 7. Looked up from germline, CDR1 is SGHTA and CDR2 is FQGNSA. This CDR3 region has 14 residues. Study-level results: Confirmation was lacking for SARS-CoV-2 specificity of second-wave clones that peaked on day 37. Contracting CD8+ clones were enriched in EMRA, CD4+ mainly in CM and EM. Clones shrinking from day 15 to 85 showed even CD4/CD8 mixes; later expanders tilted CD4+.

Note on this clonotype: The antigen is unknown.

5'RACE primed at constant segments yielded TCR alpha and TCR beta cDNA libraries bearing sample barcodes and UMIs. TCRdb itself ran the 5' RACE reads through MiXCR, one entry per CDR3 protein. The sample lists roughly 370,000 distinct CDR3 sequences, 15% to 20% occurring once. This sequence joins TRBV7-2 and TRBJ1-5, with 7 bases that match TRBD1. The clonotype was recovered from a man between 18 and 35 years old who had mild COVID-19 (a few samples of this study predate the infection). Cell type and time point are not known. Sequenced: PBMCs or a T cell subset sorted from them (not recorded which). The CDR3: CASAGDSYNQPQHF. DNA of the CDR3: TGTGCCAGCGCTGGGGACAGCTACAATCAGCCCCAGCATTTT.